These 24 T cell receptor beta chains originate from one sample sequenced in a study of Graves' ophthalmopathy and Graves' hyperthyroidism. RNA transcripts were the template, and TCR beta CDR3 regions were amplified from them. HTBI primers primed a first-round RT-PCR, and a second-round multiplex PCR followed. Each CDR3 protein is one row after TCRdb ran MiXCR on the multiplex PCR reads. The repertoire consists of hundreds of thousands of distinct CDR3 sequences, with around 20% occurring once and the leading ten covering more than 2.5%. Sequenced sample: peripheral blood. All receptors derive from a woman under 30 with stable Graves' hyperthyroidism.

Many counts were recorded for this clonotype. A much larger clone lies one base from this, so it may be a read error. The CDR3 sequence: CASSNNRGYEQYF. CDR3 coding DNA: TGTGCCAGCAGCAACAACAGGGGCTACGAGCAGTACTTC. The V and J genes are TRBV7-9 and TRBJ2-7; 7 nucleotides agree with TRBD1. The CDR3 runs to 13 residues. In germline, CDR1 is SEHNR, CDR2 FQNEAQ (reference sequence). Unmatched junction bases numbered 4, after V lost 5 bases and J lost 3 bases. Full variable domain (outside the CDR3, taken from reference TRBV7-9 and TRBJ2-7): DTGVSQNPRHKITKRGQNVTFRCDPISEHNRLYWYRQTLGQGPEFLTYFQNEAQLEKSRLLSDRFSAERPKGSFSTLEIQRTEQGDSAMYLCASSNNRGYEQYFGPGTRLTVT.

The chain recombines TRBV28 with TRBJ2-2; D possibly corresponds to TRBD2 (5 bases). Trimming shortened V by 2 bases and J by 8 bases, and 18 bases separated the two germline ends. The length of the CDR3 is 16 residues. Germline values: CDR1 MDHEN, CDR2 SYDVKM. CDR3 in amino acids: CASSLGLASPPGELFF. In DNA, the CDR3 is TGTGCCAGCAGTTTAGGGCTAGCCTCCCCACCAGGGGAGCTGTTTTTT.

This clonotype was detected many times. CDR3 in amino acids: CASSEGTGQLKGYTF. The DNA for the CDR3 is TGTGCCAGCAGTGAGGGGACAGGGCAGCTAAAAGGCTACACCTTC. V gene TRBV6-1 combines with J gene TRBJ1-2; 9 bases line up with TRBD1. The trim removed 3 bases at V and 8 bases at J, leaving 10 bases unmatched. Germline V gives CDR1 MNHNS, CDR2 SASEGT. The CDR3 totals 15 residues.

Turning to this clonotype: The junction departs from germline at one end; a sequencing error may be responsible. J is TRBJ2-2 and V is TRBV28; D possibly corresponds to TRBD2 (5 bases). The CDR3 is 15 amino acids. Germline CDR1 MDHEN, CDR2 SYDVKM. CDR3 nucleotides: TGTGCCAGCAGCCCTCGGCAAGCGAACACCGGGGAGCTGTGTTTT. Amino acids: CASSPRQANTGELCF.

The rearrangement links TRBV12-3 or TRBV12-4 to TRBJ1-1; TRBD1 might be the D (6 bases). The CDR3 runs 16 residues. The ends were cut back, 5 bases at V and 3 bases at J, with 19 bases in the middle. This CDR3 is CASSPRRGGWDTEAFF. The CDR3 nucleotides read TGTGCCAGCAGTCCGAGAAGGGGGGGATGGGACACTGAAGCTTTCTTT.

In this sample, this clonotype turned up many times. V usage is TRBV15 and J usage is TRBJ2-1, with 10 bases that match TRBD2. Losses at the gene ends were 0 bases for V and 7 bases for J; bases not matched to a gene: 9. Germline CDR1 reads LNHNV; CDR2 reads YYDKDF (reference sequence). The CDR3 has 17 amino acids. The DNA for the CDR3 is TGTGCCACCAGCAGAGAACGAAGCGGGAGGGCTCTGAATGAGCAGTTCTTC. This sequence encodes CATSRERSGRALNEQFF.

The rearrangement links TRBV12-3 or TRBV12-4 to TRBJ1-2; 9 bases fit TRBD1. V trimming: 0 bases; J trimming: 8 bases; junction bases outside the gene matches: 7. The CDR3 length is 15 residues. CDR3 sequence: CASSLALDRGSGYTF. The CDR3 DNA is TGTGCCAGCAGTTTAGCCCTGGACAGGGGTAGCGGCTACACCTTC.

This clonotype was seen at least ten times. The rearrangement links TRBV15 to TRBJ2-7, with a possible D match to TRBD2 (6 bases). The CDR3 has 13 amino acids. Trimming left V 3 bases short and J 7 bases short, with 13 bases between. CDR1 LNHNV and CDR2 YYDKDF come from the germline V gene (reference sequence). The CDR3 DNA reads TGTGCCACCAGCAGGGCGGGGACGCGGGAGCAGTACTTC. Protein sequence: CATSRAGTREQYF.

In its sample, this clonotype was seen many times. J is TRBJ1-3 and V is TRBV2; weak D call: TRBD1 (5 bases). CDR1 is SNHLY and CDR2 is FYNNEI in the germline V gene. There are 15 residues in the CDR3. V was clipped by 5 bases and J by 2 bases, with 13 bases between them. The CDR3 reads CASSTQGVTGNTIYF. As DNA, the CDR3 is TGTGCCAGCAGTACCCAGGGTGTTACTGGAAACACCATATATTTT.

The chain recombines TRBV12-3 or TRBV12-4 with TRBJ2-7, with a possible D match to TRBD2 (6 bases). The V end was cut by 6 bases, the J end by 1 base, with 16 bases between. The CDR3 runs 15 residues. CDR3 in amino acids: CASSQPGLHSYEQYF. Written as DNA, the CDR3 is TGTGCCAGCAGCCAGCCGGGACTTCATTCCTACGAGCAGTACTTC.

The CDR3 protein is CASSQDSTEAFF. The DNA for the CDR3 is TGCGCCAGCAGCCAAGATTCCACTGAAGCTTTCTTT. V is TRBV4-1 and J is TRBJ1-1, with D hard to call. CDR3 length equals 12 residues. The V gene lost 0 bases and the J gene lost 4 bases, with 3 bases spanning the gap. The germline V gene encodes CDR1 MGHRA and CDR2 YSYEKL.

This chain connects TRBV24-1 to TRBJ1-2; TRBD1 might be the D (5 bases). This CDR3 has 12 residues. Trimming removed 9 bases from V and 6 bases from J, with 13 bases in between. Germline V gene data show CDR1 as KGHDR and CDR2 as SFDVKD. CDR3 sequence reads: CATAGDGDGYTF. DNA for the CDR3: TGTGCCACCGCGGGGGACGGAGATGGCTACACCTTC.

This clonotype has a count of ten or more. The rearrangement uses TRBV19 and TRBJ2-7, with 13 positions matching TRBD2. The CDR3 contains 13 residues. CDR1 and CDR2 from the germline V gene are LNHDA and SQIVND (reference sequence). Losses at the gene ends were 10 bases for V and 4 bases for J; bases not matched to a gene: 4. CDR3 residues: CATLTSGRYEQYF. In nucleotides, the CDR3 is TGTGCCACTCTGACTAGCGGGAGGTACGAGCAGTACTTC.

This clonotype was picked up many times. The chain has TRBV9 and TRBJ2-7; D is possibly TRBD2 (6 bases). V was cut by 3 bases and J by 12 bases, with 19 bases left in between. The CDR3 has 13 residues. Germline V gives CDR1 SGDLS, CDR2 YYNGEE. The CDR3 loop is CASSATGDSTRYF. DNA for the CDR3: TGTGCCAGCAGCGCTACGGGAGACTCGACGCGGTACTTC. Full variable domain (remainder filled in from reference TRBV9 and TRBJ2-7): DSGVTQTPKHLITATGQRVTLRCSPRSGDLSVYWYQQSLDQGLQFLIQYYNGEERAKGNILERFSAQQFPDLHSELNLSSLELGDSALYFCASSATGDSTRYFGPGTRLTVT.

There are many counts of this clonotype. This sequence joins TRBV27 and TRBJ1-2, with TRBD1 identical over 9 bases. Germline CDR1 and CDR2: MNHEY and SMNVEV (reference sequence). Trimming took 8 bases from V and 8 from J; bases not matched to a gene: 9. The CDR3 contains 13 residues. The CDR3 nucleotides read TGTGCCAGCGGCCAGGGGACAGGGTTGGGCTACACCTTC. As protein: CASGQGTGLGYTF.

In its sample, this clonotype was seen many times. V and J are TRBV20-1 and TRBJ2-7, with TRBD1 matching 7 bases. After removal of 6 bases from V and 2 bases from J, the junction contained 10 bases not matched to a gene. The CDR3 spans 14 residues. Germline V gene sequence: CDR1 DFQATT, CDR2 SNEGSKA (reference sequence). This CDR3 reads CSATGQTTPYEQYF. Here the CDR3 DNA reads TGCAGTGCGACGGGACAGACAACGCCCTACGAGCAGTACTTC.

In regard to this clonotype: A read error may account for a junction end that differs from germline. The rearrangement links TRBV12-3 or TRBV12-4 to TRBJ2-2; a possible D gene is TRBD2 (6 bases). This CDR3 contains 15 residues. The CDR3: CASSTPPGRGGELWF. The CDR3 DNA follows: TGTGCTAGCAGTACGCCGCCAGGGCGGGGCGGGGAGCTGTGGTTT.

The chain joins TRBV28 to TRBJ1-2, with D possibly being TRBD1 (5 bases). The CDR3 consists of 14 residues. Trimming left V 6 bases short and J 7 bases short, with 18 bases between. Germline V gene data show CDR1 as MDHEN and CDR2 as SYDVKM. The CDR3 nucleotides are TGTGCCAGCAGCCCACCCCGACAGTATGCTGGCTACACCTTC. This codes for CASSPPRQYAGYTF.

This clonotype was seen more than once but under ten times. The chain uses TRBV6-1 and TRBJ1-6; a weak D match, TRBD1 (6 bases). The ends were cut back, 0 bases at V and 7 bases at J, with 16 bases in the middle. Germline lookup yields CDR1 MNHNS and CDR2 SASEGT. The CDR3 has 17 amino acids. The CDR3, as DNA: TGTGCCAGCAGTGAAGCGCTTCAGGGGATGAGGAATTCACCCCTCCACTTT. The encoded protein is CASSEALQGMRNSPLHF.

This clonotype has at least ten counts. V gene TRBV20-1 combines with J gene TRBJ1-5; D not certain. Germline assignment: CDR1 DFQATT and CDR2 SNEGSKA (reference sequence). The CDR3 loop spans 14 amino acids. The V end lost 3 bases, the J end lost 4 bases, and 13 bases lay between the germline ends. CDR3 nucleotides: TGCAGTGCTAGTAAGGGAGGATGGAATCAGCCCCAGCATTTT. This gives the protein CSASKGGWNQPQHF.

The CDR3 reads CASSDQPWGDEQYF. The CDR3 nucleotides are TGTGCCAGCAGTGACCAACCTTGGGGCGACGAGCAGTACTTC. The J gene is TRBJ2-7, the V gene TRBV2; a weak D match, TRBD1 (5 bases). This CDR3 region has 14 residues. Between the trimmed V and J ends, which lost 3 bases and 5 bases, there was a span of 14 bases. In germline, CDR1 is SNHLY, CDR2 FYNNEI.

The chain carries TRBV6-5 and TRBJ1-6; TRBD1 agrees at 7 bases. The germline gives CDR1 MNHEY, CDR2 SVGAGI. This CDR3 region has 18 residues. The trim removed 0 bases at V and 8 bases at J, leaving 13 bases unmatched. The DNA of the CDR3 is TGTGCCAGCAGTTACTCGAATCCCCCGACAGGGAGGGATTCACCCCTCCACTTT. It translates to CASSYSNPPTGRDSPLHF.

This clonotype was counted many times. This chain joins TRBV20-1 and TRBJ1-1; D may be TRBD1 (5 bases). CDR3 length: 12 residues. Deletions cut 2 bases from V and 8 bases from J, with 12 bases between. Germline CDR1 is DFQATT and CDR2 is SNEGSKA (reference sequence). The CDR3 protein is CSARNVWGEAFF. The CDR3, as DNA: TGCAGTGCTAGAAATGTGTGGGGGGAAGCTTTCTTT.

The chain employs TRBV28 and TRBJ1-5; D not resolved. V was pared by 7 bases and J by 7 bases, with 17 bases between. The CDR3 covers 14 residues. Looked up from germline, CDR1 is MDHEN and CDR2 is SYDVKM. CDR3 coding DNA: TGTGCCAGCACCGTCGCCGGGCCTGTGCAGCCCCAGCATTTT. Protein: CASTVAGPVQPQHF. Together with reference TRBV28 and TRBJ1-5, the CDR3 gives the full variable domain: DVKVTQSSRYLVKRTGEKVFLECVQDMDHENMFWYRQDPGLGLRLIYFSYDVKMKEKGDIPEGYSVSREKKERFSLILESASTNQTSMYLCASTVAGPVQPQHFGDGTRLSIL.